This entry lists 5 T cell receptor beta chains sequenced from one sample in a study of blood T cell repertoires in COVID-19 (dated by TCRdb to about 2020). Preparation of the library involved the immunoSEQ multiplex PCR assay. TCRdb retrieved this table from immuneACCESS and kept in-frame rearrangements only. Not all clones are present; in checked studies, unresolved V genes account for under half, and no reason is known for the remainder. The sample table lists under 350,000 clones, around 86% of them with a count of one. Of the sample, about 4% is held by the ten largest clones. Input material: PBMCs or T cells enriched from blood (not recorded which). The receptors were gathered from a man younger than 45 who had recovered from COVID-19.

J is TRBJ1-2 and V is TRBV14, with D maybe TRBD1 (6 bases). Germline CDR1 is SGHDN and CDR2 is FVKESK. The CDR3 is 16 residues long. Trimming cost V 6 bases and J 4 bases, with 21 bases left between them. CDR3 bases: TGTGCCAGCAGTCGTGGGATGAGGGACAACCTCTATGGCTACACCTTC. Protein product: CASSRGMRDNLYGYTF.

CDR3 DNA: TGTGCCACCAGCCCCGGGATGTACAATGAGCAGTTCTTC. Translated, it gives CATSPGMYNEQFF. This chain connects TRBV15 to TRBJ2-1; D possibly corresponds to TRBD2 (5 bases). Germline V lookup: CDR1 LNHNV, CDR2 YYDKDF (reference sequence). The V end was cut by 5 bases, the J end by 4 bases, with 9 bases between. The CDR3 contains 13 residues.

The genes are TRBV7-8 and TRBJ2-1, with D unresolved. The germline V gene has CDR1 SGHVS and CDR2 FQNEAQ. Trimming took 5 bases from V and 2 from J, leaving 19 bases between them. This CDR3 is built from 17 residues. The CDR3 here is CASSTEVLRNTYNEQFF. For the CDR3, the DNA is TGTGCCAGCAGCACTGAGGTCTTGAGGAATACCTACAATGAGCAGTTCTTC.

As regards this clone: Other nucleotide sequences in the sample specify the same CDR3. V is TRBV11-3 and J is TRBJ2-3; 7 bases fit TRBD1. V shed 5 bases and J 0 bases; nucleotides not matched to a gene: 5. This CDR3 spans 15 amino acids. Germline CDR1 is SGHNT and CDR2 is YENEEA. This chain's CDR3 is CASSPRQGSTDTQYF. As DNA, the CDR3 is TGTGCCAGCAGCCCCCGACAGGGTAGCACAGATACGCAGTATTTT. Full variable domain (missing parts from reference TRBV11-3 and TRBJ2-3): EAGVVQSPRYKIIEKKQPVAFWCNPISGHNTLYWYLQNLGQGPELLIRYENEEAVDDSQLPKDRFSAERLKGVDSTLKIQPAELGDSAVYLCASSPRQGSTDTQYFGPGTRLTVL.

The chain has TRBV18 and TRBJ1-4, with 7 bases lining up with TRBD1. The CDR3 has 15 residues. The ends lost 4 bases at V and 6 bases at J; junction bases unmatched: 8. The germline CDR1 and CDR2 sequences are KGHSH and LQKENI. This chain's CDR3 is CASSQRQGSDEKLFF. CDR3 bases: TGTGCCAGCTCACAAAGACAGGGTTCTGATGAAAAACTGTTTTTT.